The 22 T cell receptor beta chains below come from one sample, sequenced in a study of T cells in localized non-small cell lung cancer. Sequencing used immunoSEQ multiplex PCR; TCRdb keeps in-frame clones, though not all of them. The table has about 1,500 clones, 24% seen once. Sequenced material: lung tumor tissue, taken before any cancer treatment. The receptors were gathered from a male donor at least 60 years old with stage II lung adenocarcinoma.

This clone is labeled as medium-sized (0.01 to 0.1%). This chain joins TRBV11-3 and TRBJ1-3; 8 bases agree with TRBD1. The V gene end was trimmed by 2 bases and the J gene end by 0 bases; junction bases not matched to a gene: 12. The CDR3 length is 19 residues. CDR1 and CDR2 (germline): SGHNT, YENEEA. As DNA, the CDR3 is TGTGCCAGCAGCTTATCGCCAGGGGGCTTCCAAAACTCTGGAAACACCATATATTTT. Translation: CASSLSPGGFQNSGNTIYF.

By its share, this clone is medium-sized (0.01 to 0.1%). The chain carries TRBV6-8 and TRBJ2-3, with 11 bases lining up with TRBD2. The CDR3 is 15 amino acids. Germline V lookup: CDR1 MNHGY, CDR2 SAAAGT. J lost 3 bases, V lost 5 bases, and 4 bases had no gene match. CDR3 DNA: TGTGCCAGCAGTCGTAGCGGGAGGGAAACAGATACGCAGTATTTT. This codes for CASSRSGRETDTQYF.

The chain has TRBV6-8 and TRBJ2-2; maybe TRBD2 (6 bases). Germline V CDR1 and CDR2: MNHGY, SAAAGT. The CDR3 contains 15 residues. With 7 bases removed from V and 4 bases from J, the gap between germline ends came to 16 bases. The CDR3 is CASTMALGGTGELFF. In DNA, the CDR3 is TGTGCCAGCACCATGGCCCTGGGGGGCACCGGGGAGCTGTTTTTT.

This clone has only a few counts. One end of the junction varies from germline; a read error may be responsible. This chain joins TRBV6-8 and TRBJ2-7; D may match TRBD1 or TRBD2 (6 bases each). Germline lookup yields CDR1 MNHGY and CDR2 SAAAGT. The CDR3 consists of 13 residues. CDR3 in amino acids: CAISGLQGGEQYF. The CDR3 DNA reads TGTGCCATCAGTGGATTACAGGGAGGCGAGCAGTACTTC.

This clone was observed a few times. The J gene is TRBJ2-1, the V gene TRBV11-3; 8 bases align to TRBD2. J was trimmed by 1 base and V by 5 bases; bases with no gene match: 4. This CDR3 comprises 15 residues. The germline V gene has CDR1 SGHNT and CDR2 YENEEA. CDR3 coding DNA: TGTGCCAGCAGCCCACTAGCGGCTTCCTACAATGAGCAGTTCTTC. Its protein product is CASSPLAASYNEQFF.

This clone turned up a few times. V and J are TRBV6-1 and TRBJ1-5; D is uncertain. Germline values: CDR1 MNHNS, CDR2 SASEGT. The CDR3 consists of 14 residues. V lost 0 bases and J lost 5, with 8 bases in between. Written as DNA, the CDR3 is TGTGCCAGCAGTGAAGCAGGTAGTTATCAGCCCCAGCATTTT. Translation: CASSEAGSYQPQHF.

This clone has only a few counts. The genes are TRBV9 and TRBJ2-1; 9 bases fit TRBD1. Germline CDR1 SGDLS, CDR2 YYNGEE. Unmatched junction bases numbered 6, after V lost 4 bases and J lost 4 bases. The CDR3 has 15 residues. The CDR3 coding sequence is TGTGCCAGCAGCCCAACAGGGGGCGGGTACAATGAGCAGTTCTTC. This gives the protein CASSPTGGGYNEQFF.

The V call is TRBV11-3, the J call TRBJ2-6; D is uncertain. Trimming removed 4 bases from V and 2 bases from J, with 9 bases in between. CDR1 SGHNT and CDR2 YENEEA come from the germline V gene. This CDR3 contains 15 residues. CDR3 region: CASSYSNTGANVLTF. In DNA form, the CDR3 reads TGTGCCAGCAGCTACAGCAACACTGGGGCCAACGTCCTGACTTTC.

This rearrangement joins TRBV6-8 to TRBJ2-5; 14 positions match TRBD2. With V trimmed by 0 bases and J by 3 bases, 9 bases remained unmatched. Germline V gives CDR1 MNHGY, CDR2 SAAAGT. The CDR3 covers 19 residues. CDR3 bases: TGTGCCAGCAGTTACTCGGGACGTCCGGGACTAGCGGGAGAAGAGACCCAGTACTTC. It specifies CASSYSGRPGLAGEETQYF.

The sample holds a few counts of this clone. The V call is TRBV9, the J call TRBJ2-2; D call uncertain. This CDR3 spans 12 amino acids. The V gene's germline CDR1 is SGDLS and CDR2 YYNGEE. V was pared by 0 bases and J by 7 bases, with 4 bases between. The CDR3 DNA reads as TGTGCCAGCAGCGTAGGTGGCGGGGAGCTGTTTTTT. This codes for CASSVGGGELFF.

This clone has a handful of counts. The chain joins TRBV19 to TRBJ1-2; 8 nucleotides match TRBD1. This CDR3 spans 15 amino acids. V gave up 5 bases and J gave up 4 bases; unmatched junction bases: 9. Germline loops: CDR1 LNHDA, CDR2 SQIVND (reference sequence). The CDR3 region has the DNA TGTGCCAGTAGTGCTGCCGGGACAGGAGCCTATGGCTACACCTTC. It codes for CASSAAGTGAYGYTF.

Relative to its sample, this clone is medium-sized. The V and J genes are TRBV4-1 and TRBJ2-2, with D unresolved. This CDR3 is 14 amino acids long. Germline V gives CDR1 MGHRA, CDR2 YSYEKL. Deletions cut 0 bases from V and 1 base from J, with 3 bases between. The CDR3 here is CASSQEGNTGELFF. The CDR3 nucleotides are TGCGCCAGCAGCCAAGAAGGGAACACCGGGGAGCTGTTTTTT.

This clone has only a few counts. The chain uses TRBV6-8 and TRBJ2-1; 7 nucleotides align to TRBD2. The junction had 7 bases not matched to a gene; V was cut back by 5 bases and J by 0 bases. Germline V gene lookup returns CDR1 MNHGY and CDR2 SAAAGT. This CDR3 contains 16 residues. The CDR3 is CASSAGLGGSYNEQFF. The DNA for the CDR3 is TGTGCCAGCAGTGCCGGACTAGGCGGCTCCTACAATGAGCAGTTCTTC.

This clone is termed medium-sized. The chain employs TRBV9 and TRBJ2-5; 9 bases align to TRBD1. The J segment lost 2 bases and the V segment lost 2 bases, leaving 1 base of the junction unmatched. CDR3 length equals 14 residues. CDR1 and CDR2 (germline): SGDLS, YYNGEE. CDR3 protein: CASSVTGGQETQYF. The CDR3 DNA follows: TGTGCCAGCAGCGTGACAGGGGGACAAGAGACCCAGTACTTC.

This chain uses TRBV28 with TRBJ2-7; 7 nucleotides match TRBD2. V shed 7 bases, J shed 3 bases, and the junction held 9 bases outside the gene matches. This CDR3 is built from 14 residues. Germline-derived CDR1 and CDR2 are MDHEN and SYDVKM. This CDR3 is CASTRIAGIYEQYF. The CDR3 nucleotides read TGTGCCAGCACCCGAATAGCGGGTATCTACGAGCAGTACTTC.

The chain recombines TRBV19 with TRBJ1-2; no clear D. The CDR3 is 14 residues long. Germline V CDR1 and CDR2: LNHDA, SQIVND (reference sequence). V lost 9 bases and J 4 bases, leaving 18 bases between the germline ends. This chain's CDR3 is CASLKGGRVYGYTF. CDR3 nucleotide sequence: TGTGCCAGCCTAAAGGGAGGGAGGGTCTATGGCTACACCTTC. Supplemented by reference TRBV19 and TRBJ1-2, the full variable domain reads DGGITQSPKYLFRKEGQNVTLSCEQNLNHDAMYWYRQDPGQGLRLIYYSQIVNDFQKGDIAEGYSVSREKKESFPLTVTSAQKNPTAFYLCASLKGGRVYGYTFGSGTRLTVV.

In its sample, this clone is medium-sized. The chain has TRBV9 and TRBJ2-5; either TRBD1 or TRBD2 may fit D (6 bases each). Germline V gene data show CDR1 as SGDLS and CDR2 as YYNGEE. CDR3 size: 15 residues. The ends were cut back, 3 bases at V and 3 bases at J, with 15 bases in the middle. CDR3: CASSAYGGLEETQYF. The CDR3 bases are TGTGCCAGCAGCGCTTATGGGGGGCTGGAAGAGACCCAGTACTTC.

J is TRBJ1-2 and V is TRBV11-3, with D unclear. Trimming shortened V by 1 base and J by 8 bases, and 20 bases separated the two germline ends. The CDR3 sequence is 16 residues long. Germline V gene lookup returns CDR1 SGHNT and CDR2 YENEEA. CDR3 DNA: TGTGCCAGCAGCTTAGTGGGAATCGGGCAGACTCTGGGCTACACCTTC. Translated: CASSLVGIGQTLGYTF.

V usage is TRBV19 and J usage is TRBJ2-2, with a weak D call TRBD1 (6 bases). Germline V gene data show CDR1 as LNHDA and CDR2 as SQIVND (reference sequence). This CDR3 is built from 14 residues. The V end lost 7 bases, the J end lost 4 bases, and 13 bases lay between the germline ends. The DNA for the CDR3 is TGTGCCAGTAATAACAACAGGGTCACCGGGGAGCTGTTTTTT. Its translation is CASNNNRVTGELFF.

The V and J genes are TRBV18 and TRBJ1-5; a possible D gene is TRBD1 (6 bases). Germline V gene lookup returns CDR1 KGHSH and CDR2 LQKENI. The CDR3 is made up of 14 amino acids. Trimming took 2 bases from V and 6 from J, leaving 11 bases between them. CDR3 in amino acids: CASSPGQMGQPQHF. CDR3 DNA sequence: TGTGCCAGCTCACCAGGACAGATGGGTCAGCCCCAGCATTTT.

The V call is TRBV19, the J call TRBJ1-5, with D tentatively TRBD1 (5 bases). The V gene lost 5 bases and the J gene lost 6 bases, with 23 bases spanning the gap. This CDR3 has 17 amino acids. Germline V gene sequence: CDR1 LNHDA, CDR2 SQIVND (reference sequence). CDR3 sequence reads: CASSGAMRGRSGQPQHF. For the CDR3, the DNA is TGTGCCAGTAGTGGTGCTATGAGGGGACGTAGCGGTCAGCCCCAGCATTTT. The whole variable domain, filled in from reference TRBV19 and TRBJ1-5, reads DGGITQSPKYLFRKEGQNVTLSCEQNLNHDAMYWYRQDPGQGLRLIYYSQIVNDFQKGDIAEGYSVSREKKESFPLTVTSAQKNPTAFYLCASSGAMRGRSGQPQHFGDGTRLSIL.

As concerns this clone: A junction end diverges from the germline sequence, so it may reflect a read error. This chain connects TRBV11-3 to TRBJ2-3, with a tentative D call TRBD1 (5 bases). CDR1 SGHNT and CDR2 YENEEA come from the germline V gene. The CDR3 loop spans 16 amino acids. CDR3 sequence (DNA): TGTGCTAGCAGCTTAGGGGCCAGCCCAATCACAGATACGCAGTATTTT. Amino acid sequence: CASSLGASPITDTQYF. Filled out from reference TRBV11-3 and TRBJ2-3, the complete variable domain reads EAGVVQSPRYKIIEKKQPVAFWCNPISGHNTLYWYLQNLGQGPELLIRYENEEAVDDSQLPKDRFSAERLKGVDSTLKIQPAELGDSAVYLCASSLGASPITDTQYFGPGTRLTVL.